This T cell receptor beta chain was captured in a study of molecular identifiers for immune sequencing clone quantification. About this clonotype itself: The junction shows a germline mismatch at one end, possibly a read error.

TCRdb passed the PCR reads through MiXCR, listing each CDR3 protein once. The sample shows about 510,000 distinct CDR3 sequences, roughly a fifth of them seen only once. This CDR3 contains 13 residues. Germline loops: CDR1 MRHNA, CDR2 SNTAGT. The sorting of naive CD8 T cells used the CD8+CD4-CCR7+CD45RA+ phenotype. J is TRBJ1-3 and V is TRBV6-4; maybe TRBD1 (5 bases). The receptor was derived from a human donor in good health. Some libraries in this study had Jurkat cell RNA spiked in. Sequenced sample: naive CD8+ T cells from blood, with Jurkat cell RNA spiked in. Regarding subset: FACS-sorted CD8+CD4-CCR7+CD45RA+ naive T cells. The CDR3 region is CASSKTVGNAIYF. The CDR3 coding sequence is TGTGCCAGCAGTAAGACAGTCGGAAACGCCATATATTTT.